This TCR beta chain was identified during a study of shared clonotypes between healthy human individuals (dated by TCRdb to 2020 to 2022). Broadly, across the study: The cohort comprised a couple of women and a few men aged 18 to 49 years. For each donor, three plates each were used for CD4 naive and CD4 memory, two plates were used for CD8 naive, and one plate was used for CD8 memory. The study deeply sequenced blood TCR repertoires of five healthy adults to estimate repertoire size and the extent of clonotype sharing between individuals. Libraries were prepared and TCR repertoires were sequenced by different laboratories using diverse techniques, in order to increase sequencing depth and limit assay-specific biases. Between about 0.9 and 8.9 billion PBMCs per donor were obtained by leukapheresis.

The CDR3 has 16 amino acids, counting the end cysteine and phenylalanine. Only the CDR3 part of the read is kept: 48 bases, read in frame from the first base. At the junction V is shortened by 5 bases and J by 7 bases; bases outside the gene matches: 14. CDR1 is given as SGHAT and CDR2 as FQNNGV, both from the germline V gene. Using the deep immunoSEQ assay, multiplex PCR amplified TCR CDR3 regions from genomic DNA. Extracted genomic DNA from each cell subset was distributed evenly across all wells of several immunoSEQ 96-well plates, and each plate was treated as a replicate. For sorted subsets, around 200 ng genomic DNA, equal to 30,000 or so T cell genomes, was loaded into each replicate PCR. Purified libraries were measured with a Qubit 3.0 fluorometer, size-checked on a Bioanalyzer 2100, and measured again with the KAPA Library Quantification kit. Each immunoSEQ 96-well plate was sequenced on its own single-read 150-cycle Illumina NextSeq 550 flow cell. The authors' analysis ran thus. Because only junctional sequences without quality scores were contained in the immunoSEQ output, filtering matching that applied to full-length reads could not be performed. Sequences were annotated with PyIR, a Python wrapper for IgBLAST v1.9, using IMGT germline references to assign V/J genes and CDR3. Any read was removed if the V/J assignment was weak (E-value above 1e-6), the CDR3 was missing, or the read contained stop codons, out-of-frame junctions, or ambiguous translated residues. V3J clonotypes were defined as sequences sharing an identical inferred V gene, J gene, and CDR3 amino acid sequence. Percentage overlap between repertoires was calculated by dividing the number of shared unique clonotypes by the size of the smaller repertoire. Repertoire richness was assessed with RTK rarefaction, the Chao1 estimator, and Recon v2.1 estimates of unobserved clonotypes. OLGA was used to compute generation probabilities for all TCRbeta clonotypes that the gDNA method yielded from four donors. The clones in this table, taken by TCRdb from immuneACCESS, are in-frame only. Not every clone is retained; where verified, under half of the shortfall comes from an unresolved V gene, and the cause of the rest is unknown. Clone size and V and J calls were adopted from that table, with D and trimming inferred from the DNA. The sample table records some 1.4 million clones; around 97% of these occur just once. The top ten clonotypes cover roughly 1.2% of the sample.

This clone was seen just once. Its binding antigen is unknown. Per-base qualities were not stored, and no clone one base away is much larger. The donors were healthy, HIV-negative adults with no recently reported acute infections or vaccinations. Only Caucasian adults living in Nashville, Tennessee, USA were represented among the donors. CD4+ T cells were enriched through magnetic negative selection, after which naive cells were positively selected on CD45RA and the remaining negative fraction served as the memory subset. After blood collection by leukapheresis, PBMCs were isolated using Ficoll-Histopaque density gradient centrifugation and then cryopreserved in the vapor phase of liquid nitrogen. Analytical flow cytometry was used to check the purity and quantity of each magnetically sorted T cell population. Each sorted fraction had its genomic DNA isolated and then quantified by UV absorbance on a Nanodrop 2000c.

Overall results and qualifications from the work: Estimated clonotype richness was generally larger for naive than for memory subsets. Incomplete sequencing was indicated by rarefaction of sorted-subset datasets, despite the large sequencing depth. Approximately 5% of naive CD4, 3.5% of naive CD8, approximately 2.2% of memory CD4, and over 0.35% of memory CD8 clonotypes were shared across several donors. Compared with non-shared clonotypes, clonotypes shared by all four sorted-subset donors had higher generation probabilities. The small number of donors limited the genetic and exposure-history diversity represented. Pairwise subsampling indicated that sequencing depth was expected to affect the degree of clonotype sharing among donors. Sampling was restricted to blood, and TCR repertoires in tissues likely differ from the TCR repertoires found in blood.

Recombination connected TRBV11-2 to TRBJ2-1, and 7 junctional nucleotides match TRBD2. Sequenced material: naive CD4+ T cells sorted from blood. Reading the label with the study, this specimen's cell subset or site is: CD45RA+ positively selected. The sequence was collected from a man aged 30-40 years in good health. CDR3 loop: CASSPRRWAGVNEQFF. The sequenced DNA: TGTGCCAGCAGCCCCCGCCGATGGGCGGGAGTAAATGAGCAGTTCTTC.